A selection of T cell receptor beta chains follows, all from one sample in a study of early stage breast cancer tumors. The repertoire was sequenced with immunoSEQ multiplex PCR; TCRdb's copy has only in-frame clones and lacks some. The table includes fewer than 90,000 clones, roughly three quarters detected once. The sequenced sample consisted of blood. These receptors were obtained from a person aged 55 to 75 with breast cancer. The CDR3 runs from the conserved cysteine through the conserved F or W. The D gene is left open where the match is weak.

v_call: TRBV6-5
d_call: .
j_call: TRBJ2-1
cdr3_nt: TGTGCCAGCAGCCCACAATGGGGCGATGAGCAGTTCTTC
cdr3_aa: CASSPQWGDEQFF

v_call: TRBV7-2
d_call: .
j_call: TRBJ2-3
cdr3_nt: TGTGCCAGCAGCTTAGGTCTATCCACAGATACGCAGTATTTT
cdr3_aa: CASSLGLSTDTQYF

v_call: TRBV5-1
d_call: .
j_call: TRBJ2-2
cdr3_nt: TGCGCCAGCAGCTTGGCCCGAGGGGATGGGTACACCGGGGAGCTGTTTTTT
cdr3_aa: CASSLARGDGYTGELFF

v_call: TRBV11-1
d_call: TRBD2
j_call: TRBJ2-3
cdr3_nt: TGTGCCAGCAGCGTACGAGCGGGAGCAGATACGCAGTATTTT
cdr3_aa: CASSVRAGADTQYF

v_call: TRBV5-4
d_call: .
j_call: TRBJ2-5
cdr3_nt: TGTGCCAGCAGCTTGGACATCGTGTCAGAGACCCAGTACTTC
cdr3_aa: CASSLDIVSETQYF

v_call: TRBV14
d_call: .
j_call: TRBJ2-7
cdr3_nt: TGTGCCAGCAGCCAACTGGGGGAACTCTACGAGCAGTACTTC
cdr3_aa: CASSQLGELYEQYF

v_call: TRBV9
d_call: TRBD2
j_call: TRBJ2-2
cdr3_nt: TGTGCCAGCAGCCCCCGACTAGCGGGGACGAACACCGGGGAGCTGTTTTTT
cdr3_aa: CASSPRLAGTNTGELFF

v_call: TRBV4-3
d_call: .
j_call: TRBJ2-7
cdr3_nt: TGCGCCAGCAGCCAAGAGTTGGCCGCCTACGAGCAGTACTTC
cdr3_aa: CASSQELAAYEQYF

v_call: TRBV28
d_call: TRBD1
j_call: TRBJ2-7
cdr3_nt: TGTGCCAGCAGTTTACTAAGTTATCAGGGGGCGTCCTACGAGCAGTACTTC
cdr3_aa: CASSLLSYQGASYEQYF

v_call: TRBV11-2
d_call: TRBD1
j_call: TRBJ1-3
cdr3_nt: TGTGCCAGCAGCTCCCGGACAGGGACAGGAAACACCATATATTTT
cdr3_aa: CASSSRTGTGNTIYF